The 30 T cell receptor beta chains presented below share a single source sample, sequenced in a study of neurological immune-mediated disorders. TCRdb used MiXCR to reprocess the 5' RACE reads, holding one entry per CDR3 protein. The sample has 50,000 to 60,000 distinct CDR3 sequences, 2% to 2.5% seen once. The sample consisted of PBMCs. These receptors originate from a man aged 50 to 59 with multiple sclerosis.

Of note for this clonotype: Mismatch with germline at one junction end may stem from a read error. The CDR3 here is CASSYSPGSNKTQNF. For the CDR3, the DNA is TGTGCCAGCAGTTACTCGCCAGGCAGCAATAAGACCCAGAATTTT. The chain is built from TRBV6-5 and TRBJ1-5, with D uncertain. The CDR3 has 15 residues. Germline V gene lookup returns CDR1 MNHEY and CDR2 SVGAGI.

This clonotype was picked up many times. This chain connects TRBV20-1 to TRBJ2-7, with no clear D. Looked up from germline, CDR1 is DFQATT and CDR2 is SNEGSKA (reference sequence). The CDR3 runs to 15 residues. Trimming cost V 4 bases and J 4 bases, with 20 bases left between them. The CDR3 is CSATGPTPALYEQYF. Here the CDR3 DNA reads TGCAGTGCTACCGGACCCACTCCTGCACTTTACGAGCAGTACTTC.

This clonotype was picked up many times. This chain uses TRBV6-6 with TRBJ2-7; D ambiguous. CDR1 and CDR2 (germline): MNHNY, SVGAGI (reference sequence). V was shortened by 5 bases and J by 4 bases, with 12 bases between the two germline ends. CDR3 length: 13 residues. The CDR3 bases are TGTGCCAGCAGTCGAAACCCCGATTACGAGCAGTACTTC. This gives the protein CASSRNPDYEQYF.

This clonotype was counted ten times or more. The chain couples TRBV5-1 to TRBJ1-3, with D uncertain. Germline lookup yields CDR1 SGHRS and CDR2 YFSETQ. V lost 0 bases and J lost 3, with 7 bases in between. This CDR3 spans 14 amino acids. The CDR3 sequence: CASSLEGLGNTIYF. CDR3 bases: TGCGCCAGCAGCTTGGAAGGACTTGGAAACACCATATATTTT.

Many counts were recorded for this clonotype. The V call is TRBV20-1, the J call TRBJ1-2, with a tentative D call TRBD1 (6 bases). This CDR3 has 14 residues. In germline, CDR1 is DFQATT, CDR2 SNEGSKA (reference sequence). Trimming pared 2 bases from V and 7 bases from J, leaving 17 bases between. The CDR3 nucleotides read TGCAGTGCTAGACGACATGGGGGCCTTGGTGGCTACACCTTC. Translation: CSARRHGGLGGYTF.

Many counts were recorded for this clonotype. The chain employs TRBV5-1 and TRBJ2-7, with a tentative D call TRBD2 (6 bases). V lost 4 bases and J lost 6, with 26 bases in between. The germline V gene has CDR1 SGHRS and CDR2 YFSETQ. The CDR3 length is 17 residues. Here the CDR3 DNA reads TGCGCCAGCAGCGTACTAGGCGGGGATATGGTACGAGGCGAGCAGTACTTC. It encodes CASSVLGGDMVRGEQYF.

This clonotype was observed many times. The rearrangement uses TRBV28 and TRBJ2-5; no definite D call. V was trimmed by 11 bases and J by 2 bases, leaving 12 bases between them. The germline V gene encodes CDR1 MDHEN and CDR2 SYDVKM. The CDR3 has 12 residues. CDR3 loop: CAAEGSQETQYF. CDR3 in DNA: TGTGCCGCAGAAGGAAGTCAAGAGACCCAGTACTTC.

This clonotype has ten or more counts. As DNA, the CDR3 is TGTGCCACCAGCAGACACACAGATACGCAGTATTTT. As protein: CATSRHTDTQYF. The rearrangement uses TRBV15 and TRBJ2-3; D not resolved. Germline V lookup: CDR1 LNHNV, CDR2 YYDKDF (reference sequence). The V end was cut by 2 bases, the J end by 2 bases, with 2 bases between. This CDR3 is built from 12 residues.

The chain is built from TRBV30 and TRBJ1-2; D gene uncertain. CDR3 length: 13 amino acids. Germline V gene sequence: CDR1 GTSNPN, CDR2 SVGIG (reference sequence). Trimming took off 0 bases at V and 5 bases at J, with 10 bases between the two ends. The CDR3 DNA reads TGTGCCTGGAGTGTAAGAGAGGGTTATGGCTACACCTTC. Protein sequence: CAWSVREGYGYTF.

This clonotype was seen many times. J is TRBJ1-1 and V is TRBV5-1, with 7 bases matching TRBD1. This CDR3 is built from 14 residues. V lost 4 bases, J lost 2 bases, and 5 bases stayed unmatched. Per the germline V gene, CDR1 is SGHRS and CDR2 is YFSETQ. CDR3 loop: CASSQTGSNTEAFF. DNA for the CDR3: TGCGCCAGCAGCCAGACAGGGAGTAACACTGAAGCTTTCTTT.

This clonotype has at least ten counts. V gene TRBV12-3 or TRBV12-4 combines with J gene TRBJ1-5, with D unclear. This CDR3 comprises 14 residues. V lost 1 base, J lost 1 base, and 5 bases lay in between. The CDR3 here is CASSLEQSNQPQHF. CDR3 sequence (DNA): TGTGCCAGCAGTTTAGAACAGAGCAATCAGCCCCAGCATTTT.

This clonotype appeared many times. In DNA form, the CDR3 reads TGTGCCAGCAGTGATCCCGAGGTATACCAAGAGACCCAGTACTTC. Its protein is CASSDPEVYQETQYF. This chain uses TRBV25-1 with TRBJ2-5; D call uncertain. V was trimmed by 3 bases and J by 0 bases, leaving 11 bases between them. Germline V gives CDR1 MGHDK, CDR2 SYGVNS. The CDR3 loop spans 15 amino acids.

This clonotype was found many times. This chain uses TRBV20-1 with TRBJ1-3; the match to TRBD1 covers 8 bases. In germline, CDR1 is DFQATT, CDR2 SNEGSKA (reference sequence). Trimming cost V 1 base and J 2 bases; bases outside gene matches: 1. The CDR3 runs to 14 residues. CDR3 sequence (DNA): TGCAGTGCTAGAGGGACAGGGACTGGAAACACCATATATTTT. Translation: CSARGTGTGNTIYF.

This clonotype was picked up a small number of times. The chain has TRBV21-1 and TRBJ1-5. TRBV21-1 is a recognized pseudogene. This CDR3 spans 16 amino acids. The CDR3 DNA is TGTGCCAGCAGCGTTACTAAAAGGCTGGGCAATCAGCCCCAGCATTTT. This codes for CASSVTKRLGNQPQHF.

The sample holds many counts of this clonotype. The chain is built from TRBV5-1 and TRBJ2-7; the match to TRBD2 covers 11 bases. Germline V gives CDR1 SGHRS, CDR2 YFSETQ. V lost 3 bases to trimming and J lost 1 base; unmatched junction nucleotides: 3. This CDR3 contains 15 residues. The CDR3 reads CASSSGLADSYEQYF. CDR3 nucleotides: TGCGCCAGCAGCTCGGGACTAGCGGATTCCTACGAGCAGTACTTC.

This clonotype came up many times. In DNA form, the CDR3 reads TGTGCCAGCAGCTCCGGGAGGCCCTCCTACAATGAGCAGTTCTTC. It specifies CASSSGRPSYNEQFF. The gene calls are TRBV7-6 and TRBJ2-1; 7 bases fit TRBD2. V dropped 4 bases and J dropped 0; count of bases not matched to a gene: 3. CDR1 is SGHVS and CDR2 is FNYEAQ in the germline V gene. The CDR3 is made up of 15 amino acids.

This clonotype was counted many times. V gene TRBV12-3 or TRBV12-4 combines with J gene TRBJ1-1; D gene uncertain. This CDR3 is 12 amino acids long. With 5 bases removed from V and 6 bases from J, the gap between germline ends came to 10 bases. The CDR3 region is CASSPYRPEAFF. CDR3 DNA sequence: TGTGCCAGCAGTCCATACCGGCCTGAAGCTTTCTTT.

This clonotype was seen many times. The rearrangement links TRBV10-3 to TRBJ2-4; weak D call: TRBD1 (5 bases). Germline values: CDR1 ENHRY, CDR2 SYGVKD. CDR3 length: 17 amino acids. V was cut by 0 bases and J by 2 bases, with 14 bases left in between. The CDR3 loop is CAISESGHRATKNIQYF. The DNA for the CDR3 is TGTGCCATCAGTGAGTCTGGACACCGAGCGACCAAAAACATTCAGTACTTC.

This clonotype was counted many times. The rearrangement uses TRBV20-1 and TRBJ2-7; no definite D call. V was trimmed by 1 base and J by 0 bases, leaving 7 bases between them. This CDR3 is built from 13 residues. Germline V gene sequence: CDR1 DFQATT, CDR2 SNEGSKA (reference sequence). CDR3 bases: TGCAGTGCTAGAGGACAAGACTCCTACGAGCAGTACTTC. Amino acids: CSARGQDSYEQYF.

This clonotype was detected ten times or more. The chain couples TRBV12-3 or TRBV12-4 to TRBJ2-1, with 9 bases that match TRBD1. The CDR3 runs 11 residues. V lost 6 bases, J lost 10 bases, and 1 base stayed unmatched. In DNA, the CDR3 is TGTGCCAGCAGCACAGGGGGCGAGCAGTTCTTC. Amino acid sequence: CASSTGGEQFF.

This clonotype was seen ten or more times. The rearrangement links TRBV20-1 to TRBJ2-1; 13 bases fit TRBD2. The CDR3 extends over 16 amino acids. Per the germline V gene, CDR1 is DFQATT and CDR2 is SNEGSKA (reference sequence). V shed 6 bases, J shed 3 bases, and the junction held 8 bases outside the gene matches. The CDR3 region is CSAHTSGGAYYNEQFF. CDR3 coding DNA: TGCAGTGCGCATACTAGCGGGGGGGCGTACTACAATGAGCAGTTCTTC.

This clonotype has at least ten counts. The rearrangement links TRBV12-3 or TRBV12-4 to TRBJ2-5, with 8 bases identical to TRBD1. The V and J ends lost 6 bases and 7 bases, in that order; junction bases with no gene match: 4. This CDR3 comprises 12 residues. CDR3 in amino acids: CASRRTGGTQYF. CDR3 DNA sequence: TGTGCCAGCAGGAGAACAGGGGGGACCCAGTACTTC.

The table lists this clonotype with many counts. The chain links TRBV6-1 to TRBJ1-1; D call uncertain. The CDR3 is made up of 12 amino acids. The V and J ends lost 7 bases and 6 bases respectively, with 12 bases between them. Germline V lookup: CDR1 MNHNS, CDR2 SASEGT. The CDR3 sequence: CASTYRTSEAFF. As DNA, the CDR3 is TGTGCCAGCACTTATAGAACCTCTGAAGCTTTCTTT.

Many counts were recorded for this clonotype. The genes are TRBV11-2 and TRBJ2-1; D not certain. Deletions cut 4 bases from V and 0 bases from J, with 10 bases between. Germline-derived CDR1 and CDR2 are SGHAT and FQNNGV. The CDR3 contains 15 residues. The chain's CDR3 is CASSSRSFSYNEQFF. CDR3 in DNA: TGTGCCAGCAGCTCCCGGAGCTTCTCCTACAATGAGCAGTTCTTC.

This clonotype was found many times. J is TRBJ2-3 and V is TRBV20-1; no reliable D call. The CDR3 length is 15 residues. From germline, CDR1 is DFQATT and CDR2 SNEGSKA (reference sequence). With 3 bases removed from V and 0 bases from J, the gap between germline ends came to 13 bases. In nucleotides, the CDR3 is TGCAGTGCTAGTGACTCGGTTTCGAGCACAGATACGCAGTATTTT. It yields the protein CSASDSVSSTDTQYF.

This clonotype is judged medium-sized. V gene TRBV27 combines with J gene TRBJ1-1; 7 bases map to TRBD1. V dropped 6 bases and J dropped 0; count of bases not matched to a gene: 10. The length of the CDR3 is 16 residues. Germline V gene data show CDR1 as MNHEY and CDR2 as SMNVEV (reference sequence). CDR3 sequence: CASSRDREKMNTEAFF. CDR3 sequence (DNA): TGTGCCAGCAGCCGCGACAGGGAAAAAATGAACACTGAAGCTTTCTTT.

This clonotype has at least ten counts. J is TRBJ1-5 and V is TRBV20-1, with D maybe TRBD1 (5 bases). This CDR3 contains 15 residues. V gave up 5 bases and J gave up 3 bases, with 17 bases separating them. Per germline, CDR1 DFQATT and CDR2 SNEGSKA (reference sequence). CDR3 bases: TGCAGTGCTTCAAGAGGTGAAGGGGTCAATCAGCCCCAGCATTTT. Encoded protein: CSASRGEGVNQPQHF.

This clonotype was counted many times. This chain connects TRBV3-1 to TRBJ1-6; weak D call: TRBD1 (5 bases). This CDR3 comprises 14 residues. CDR1 and CDR2 (germline): LGHDT, YNNKEL (reference sequence). V was pared by 1 base and J by 6 bases, with 7 bases between. The CDR3 DNA reads as TGTGCCAGCAGCCAAGTGGGGGGTAATTCACCCCTCCACTTT. Translation gives CASSQVGGNSPLHF.

This clonotype was detected many times. J is TRBJ2-1 and V is TRBV6-5, with D unclear. The CDR3 length is 16 residues. V was cut by 2 bases and J by 3 bases, with 14 bases left in between. Germline CDR1 is MNHEY and CDR2 is SVGAGI. DNA of the CDR3: TGTGCCAGCAGTTACCAAACTGGCTTCGGCTACAATGAGCAGTTCTTC. Its protein product is CASSYQTGFGYNEQFF.

A word on this clonotype: The germline gene is not matched at one end of the junction; a read error may be the cause. The chain recombines TRBV7-2 with TRBJ1-1; D is possibly TRBD1 (5 bases). Germline V CDR1 and CDR2: SGHTA, FQGNSA. CDR3 length: 15 residues. The CDR3 nucleotides read TGTACCGGCAGCTTAGCGGACATCGTGAACACTGAAGCTTTCTTT. Residues: CTGSLADIVNTEAFF.